This TCR beta chain originates from a study of vaccination and CD4 T cells after COVID-19. Findings and caveats of the study: Convalescent patients displayed a median about 86% of reactive clones emerging only post-vaccination.

With the Oncomine TCR Beta short-read assay, DNA from cultured CD4+ T cells was sequenced. TCRdb analysed the PCR reads with MiXCR anew, one entry per CDR3 protein. The data show roughly 12,000 distinct CDR3 sequences, 53% seen once. Remarks on this clonotype: Its antigen remains unknown.

V was clipped by 0 bases and J by 9 bases; unmatched bases: 5. The length of the CDR3 is 12 residues. CDR1 DFQATT and CDR2 SNEGSKA come from the germline V gene (reference sequence). The treatment was: approximately nine-day PBMC culture with coronavirus spike peptide pools or control peptides (ViraFEST assay). First, ViraFEST expanded antigen-specific T cells with peptide pools, and next it sequenced the TCRs. Input material: CD4+ T cells from blood, cultured in vitro. This TCR derives from a human donor who had recovered from COVID-19. The chain employs TRBV20-1 and TRBJ2-7, with TRBD2 matching over 7 bases. The CDR3 region has the DNA TGCAGTGCTAGAGATTTGGGGGAGGGGCAGTACTTC. Its protein product is CSARDLGEGQYF.